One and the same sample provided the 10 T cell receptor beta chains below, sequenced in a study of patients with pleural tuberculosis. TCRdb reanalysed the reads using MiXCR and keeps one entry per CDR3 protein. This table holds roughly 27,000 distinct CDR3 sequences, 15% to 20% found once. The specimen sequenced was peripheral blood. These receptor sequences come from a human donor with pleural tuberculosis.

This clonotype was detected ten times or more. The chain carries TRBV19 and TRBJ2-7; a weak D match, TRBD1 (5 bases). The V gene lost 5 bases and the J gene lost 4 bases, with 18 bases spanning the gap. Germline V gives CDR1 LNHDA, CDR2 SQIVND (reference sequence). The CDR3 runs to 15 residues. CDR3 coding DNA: TGTGCCAGTAGTGGCAAAGGGGCGCCCGATTACGAGCAGTACTTC. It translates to CASSGKGAPDYEQYF.

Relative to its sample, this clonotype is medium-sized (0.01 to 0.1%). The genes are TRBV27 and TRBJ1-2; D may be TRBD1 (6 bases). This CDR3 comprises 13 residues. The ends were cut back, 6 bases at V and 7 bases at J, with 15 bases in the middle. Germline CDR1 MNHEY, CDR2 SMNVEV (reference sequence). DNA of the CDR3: TGTGCCAGCAGACAGGGTGAAGCGTTTGGCTACACCTTC. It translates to CASRQGEAFGYTF.

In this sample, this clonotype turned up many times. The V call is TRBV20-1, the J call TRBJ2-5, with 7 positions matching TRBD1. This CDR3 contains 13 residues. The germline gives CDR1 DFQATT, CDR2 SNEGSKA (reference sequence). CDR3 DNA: TGCAGCTTTCGGACAGGTGTTCAAGAGACCCAGTACTTC. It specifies CSFRTGVQETQYF.

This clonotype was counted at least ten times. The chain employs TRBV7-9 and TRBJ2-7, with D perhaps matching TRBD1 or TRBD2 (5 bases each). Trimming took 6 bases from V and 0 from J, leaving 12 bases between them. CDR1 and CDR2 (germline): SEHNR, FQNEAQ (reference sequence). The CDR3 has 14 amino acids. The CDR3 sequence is CASRPGTDSYEQYF. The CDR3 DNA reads TGTGCCAGCAGACCCGGGACGGACTCCTACGAGCAGTACTTC. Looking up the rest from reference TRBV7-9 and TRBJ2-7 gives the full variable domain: DTGVSQNPRHKITKRGQNVTFRCDPISEHNRLYWYRQTLGQGPEFLTYFQNEAQLEKSRLLSDRFSAERPKGSFSTLEIQRTEQGDSAMYLCASRPGTDSYEQYFGPGTRLTVT.

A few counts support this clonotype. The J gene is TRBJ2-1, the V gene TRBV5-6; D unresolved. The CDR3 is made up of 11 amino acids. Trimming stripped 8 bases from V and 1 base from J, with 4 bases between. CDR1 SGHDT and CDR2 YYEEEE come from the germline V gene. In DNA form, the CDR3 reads TGTGCCAGTAAATCCTACAATGAGCAGTTCTTC. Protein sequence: CASKSYNEQFF.

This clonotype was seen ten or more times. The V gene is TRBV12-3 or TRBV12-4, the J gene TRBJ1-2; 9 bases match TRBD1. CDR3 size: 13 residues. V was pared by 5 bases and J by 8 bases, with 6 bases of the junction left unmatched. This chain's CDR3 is CASSIQGARGYTF. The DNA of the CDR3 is TGTGCCAGCAGTATACAGGGGGCTCGAGGCTACACCTTC.

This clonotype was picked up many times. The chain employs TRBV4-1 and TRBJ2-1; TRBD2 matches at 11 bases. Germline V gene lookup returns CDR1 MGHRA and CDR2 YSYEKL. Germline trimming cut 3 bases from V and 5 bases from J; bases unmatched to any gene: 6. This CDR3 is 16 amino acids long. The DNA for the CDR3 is TGCGCCAGCAGCCACCGCACTAGCGGGAGAAACAATGAGCAGTTCTTC. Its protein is CASSHRTSGRNNEQFF.

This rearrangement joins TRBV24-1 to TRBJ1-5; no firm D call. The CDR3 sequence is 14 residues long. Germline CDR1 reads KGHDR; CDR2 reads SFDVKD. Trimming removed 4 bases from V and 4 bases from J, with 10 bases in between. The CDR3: CATSDRRGNQPQHF. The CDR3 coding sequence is TGTGCCACCAGTGACCGACGCGGGAATCAGCCCCAGCATTTT.

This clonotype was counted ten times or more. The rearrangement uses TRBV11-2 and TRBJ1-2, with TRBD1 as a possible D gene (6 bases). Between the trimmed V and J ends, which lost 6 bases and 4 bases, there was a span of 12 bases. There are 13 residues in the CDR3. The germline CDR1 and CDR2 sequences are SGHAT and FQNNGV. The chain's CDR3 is CASSRVGAYGYTF. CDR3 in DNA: TGTGCCAGCAGTCGAGTGGGGGCCTATGGCTACACCTTC. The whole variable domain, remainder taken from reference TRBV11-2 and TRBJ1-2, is EAGVAQSPRYKIIEKRQSVAFWCNPISGHATLYWYQQILGQGPKLLIQFQNNGVVDDSQLPKDRFSAERLKGVDSTLKIQPAKLEDSAVYLCASSRVGAYGYTFGSGTRLTVV.

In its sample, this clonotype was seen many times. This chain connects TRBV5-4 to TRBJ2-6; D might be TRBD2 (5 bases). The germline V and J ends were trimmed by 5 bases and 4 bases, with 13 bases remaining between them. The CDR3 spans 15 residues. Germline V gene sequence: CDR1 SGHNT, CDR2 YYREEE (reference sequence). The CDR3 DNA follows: TGTGCCAGCAGTTTATGGACGGGAGGGGCCAACGTCCTGACTTTC. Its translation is CASSLWTGGANVLTF.